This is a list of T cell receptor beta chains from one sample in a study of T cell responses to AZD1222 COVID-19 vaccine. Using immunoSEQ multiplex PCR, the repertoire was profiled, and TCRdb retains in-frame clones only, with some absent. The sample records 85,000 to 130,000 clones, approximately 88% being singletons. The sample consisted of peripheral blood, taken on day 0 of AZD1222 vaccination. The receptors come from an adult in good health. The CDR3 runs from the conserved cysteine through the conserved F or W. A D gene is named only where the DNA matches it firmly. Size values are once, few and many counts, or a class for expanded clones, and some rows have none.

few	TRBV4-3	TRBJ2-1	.	CASSQDGNRYNEQFF	TGCGCCAGCAGCCAGGACGGGAACCGTTACAATGAGCAGTTCTTC
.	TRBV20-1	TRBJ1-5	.	CSASPSGRPQHF	TGCAGTGCTAGTCCCTCCGGGCGGCCCCAGCATTTT
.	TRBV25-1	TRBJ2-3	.	CASSASTQYF	TGTGCCAGCAGTGCGAGTACGCAGTATTTT
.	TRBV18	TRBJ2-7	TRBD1	CASSLGTGYEQYF	TGTGCCAGCTCACTCGGGACAGGGTACGAGCAGTACTTC
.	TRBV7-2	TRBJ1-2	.	CASSLDSYGYTF	TGTGCCAGCAGCTTAGACAGCTATGGCTACACCTTC
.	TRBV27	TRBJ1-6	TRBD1	CASSLRPGGLGTSPLHF	TGTGCCAGCAGTTTACGACCAGGGGGCCTAGGGACTTCACCCCTCCACTTT
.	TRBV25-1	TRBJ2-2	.	CASSESNTGELFF	TGTGCCAGCAGTGAATCGAACACCGGGGAGCTGTTTTTT
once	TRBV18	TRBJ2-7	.	CASSPQYGPTGEQYF	TGTGCCAGCTCACCGCAATACGGACCTACAGGCGAGCAGTACTTC
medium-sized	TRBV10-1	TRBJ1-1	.	CASSAGRNTEAFF	TGCGCCAGCAGTGCTGGCAGGAACACTGAAGCTTTCTTT
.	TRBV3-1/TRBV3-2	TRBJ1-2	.	CASSQDGGLRGDGYTF	TGTGCCAGCAGCCAAGACGGGGGGTTAAGGGGCGATGGCTACACCTTC
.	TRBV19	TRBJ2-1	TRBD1	CASNPVGTGASNEQFF	TGTGCCAGTAACCCCGTCGGGACAGGGGCCTCCAATGAGCAGTTCTTC
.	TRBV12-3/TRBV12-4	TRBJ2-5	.	CASSLGLRVAQYF	TGTGCCAGCAGTTTAGGACTCCGGGTGGCCCAGTACTTC
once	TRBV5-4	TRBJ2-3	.	CASSLGGLEGATQYF	TGTGCCAGCAGCTTGGGGGGACTGGAGGGGGCTACGCAGTATTTT
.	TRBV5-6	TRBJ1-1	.	CASRFLGYDTEAFF	TGTGCCAGCAGGTTCCTAGGGTACGACACTGAAGCTTTCTTT
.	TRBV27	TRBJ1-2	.	CARTSSMCPGYTF	TGTGCCAGGACGTCCAGTATGTGCCCCGGCTACACCTTC
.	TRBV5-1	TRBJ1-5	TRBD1	CASSLEGTGRPQHF	TGCGCCAGCAGCTTGGAAGGGACAGGGCGGCCCCAGCATTTT
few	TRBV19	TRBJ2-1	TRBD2	CASSIGLAGAKQFF	TGTGCCAGTAGTATAGGACTAGCGGGGGCCAAGCAGTTCTTC
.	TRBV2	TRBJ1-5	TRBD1	CASRRTGGKLKGNQPQHF	TGTGCCAGCAGGAGGACAGGGGGCAAGTTGAAGGGCAATCAGCCCCAGCATTTT
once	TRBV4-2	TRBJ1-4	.	CASSQDLEGFNEKLFF	TGTGCCAGCAGCCAAGATCTCGAGGGTTTTAATGAAAAACTGTTTTTT
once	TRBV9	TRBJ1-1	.	CASSVGQTMNTEAFF	TGTGCCAGCAGCGTAGGCCAGACCATGAACACTGAAGCTTTCTTT
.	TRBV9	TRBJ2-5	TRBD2	CASSPTGASGGQETQYF	TGTGCCAGCAGCCCGACGGGTGCTAGCGGGGGGCAGGAGACCCAGTACTTC
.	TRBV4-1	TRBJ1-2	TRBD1	CASSQAGQRYGYTF	TGCGCCAGCAGCCAAGCGGGACAGCGCTATGGCTACACCTTC
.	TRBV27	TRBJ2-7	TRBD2	CASSGTSGSAAYEQYF	TGTGCCAGCAGCGGGACTAGCGGGAGCGCGGCCTACGAGCAGTACTTC
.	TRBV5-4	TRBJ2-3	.	CASSSGTADTQYF	TGTGCCAGCAGCTCCGGGACGGCAGATACGCAGTATTTT
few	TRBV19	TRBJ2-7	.	CASSRAYEQYF	TGTGCCAGTAGTCGCGCCTACGAGCAGTACTTC
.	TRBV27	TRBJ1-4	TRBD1	CASRPRRTGPLTTNEKLFF	TGTGCCAGCAGGCCGAGGAGGACAGGTCCACTTACAACTAATGAAAAACTGTTTTTT
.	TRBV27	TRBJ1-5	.	CASQTGPGSNQPQHF	TGTGCCAGTCAAACAGGGCCTGGGAGCAATCAGCCCCAGCATTTT
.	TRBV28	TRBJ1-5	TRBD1	CASSLGTGIGQPQHF	TGTGCCAGCAGTTTAGGGACAGGGATCGGTCAGCCCCAGCATTTT
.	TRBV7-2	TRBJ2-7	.	CASSWGFRVGSYEQYF	TGTGCCAGCAGCTGGGGGTTTCGGGTAGGGTCCTACGAGCAGTACTTC
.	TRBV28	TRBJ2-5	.	CASSFGSQEETQYF	TGTGCCAGCAGTTTCGGAAGCCAAGAAGAGACCCAGTACTTC
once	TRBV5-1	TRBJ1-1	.	CASSLEPHTEAFF	TGCGCCAGCAGCTTGGAACCTCACACTGAAGCTTTCTTT
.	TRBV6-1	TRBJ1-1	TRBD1	CASSDMGTGLGTEAFF	TGTGCCAGCAGTGATATGGGGACAGGTCTGGGCACTGAAGCTTTCTTT
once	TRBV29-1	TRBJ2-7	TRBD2	CSVVLGGPGTSGRAAGYEQYF	TGCAGCGTTGTATTGGGGGGACCCGGGACTAGCGGGAGAGCGGCCGGATACGAGCAGTACTTC